Included here is one TCR beta chain sequence, with context. The TCRbeta library incorporated unique molecular identifiers. One entry per CDR3 protein, called by TCRdb with MiXCR from the PCR reads. The sample lists hundreds of thousands of distinct CDR3 sequences, 16% seen once, with around 0.96% in the top ten. The data originate from a study of T-cell reconstitution after alpha-beta-depleted transplantation in children. This CDR3 contains 16 residues. V was shortened by 3 bases and J by 6 bases, with 20 bases between the two germline ends. CDR1 MNHEY and CDR2 SVGAGI come from the germline V gene. The chain links TRBV6-5 to TRBJ1-1, with D maybe TRBD1 (5 bases). The receptor was isolated from a human donor who donated a stem cell graft to a child with acute myeloid leukemia. Material: PBMCs from the stem cell graft donor, obtained from the stem cell graft. The CDR3 is CASSYGFIWPGAEAFF. The CDR3 DNA follows: TGTGCCAGCAGTTATGGATTCATTTGGCCGGGGGCTGAAGCTTTCTTT.